The entry that follows covers one T cell receptor beta chain sequence. The antigen is not known. Donors counted as nominally healthy when sampled, yet unrecorded immune exposures were likely. Primers for the PCR totalled 60 Vbeta and 13 Jbeta. Measured with immunoSEQ multiplex PCR; TCRdb has only the in-frame clones, and not every one. The data show some 130,000 clones, with 80% seen just once and approximately 4.3% held by the top ten. The sample originates from a study of cytomegalovirus exposure and HLA in healthy donors. Overall study results and limits: Later analysis indicated greater clonal expansion among HLA-associated TCR beta chains than among equally common other chains. Three CMV-associated chains were confirmed in vitro to be specific for CMV antigens.

Material: PBMCs. The clonotype comes from a man under 40 in good health.

CDR3 in DNA: TGTGCCAGCAGTGGACAGGGTTCGGGTGAAAAACTGTTTTTT. It encodes CASSGQGSGEKLFF. The V gene is TRBV25-1, the J gene TRBJ1-4, with TRBD1 matching over 7 bases. The germline gives CDR1 MGHDK, CDR2 SYGVNS. V was pared by 4 bases and J by 7 bases, with 6 bases of the junction left unmatched. The CDR3 loop spans 14 amino acids.